The source of this T cell receptor beta chain is a study of shared clonotypes between healthy human individuals. Study in general: CD8 memory received one plate per donor, CD8 naive two, CD4 memory three and CD4 naive three. Whole-study results and caveats: When naive CD4 clonotypes were compared across a few donors, about 4.8% were shared.

Regarding this clone: The antigen remains unidentified.

Here immunoSEQ multiplex PCR was the method, and the copy in TCRdb shows in-frame clones only, minus some. In the table there are 740,000 or so clones, around 73% of which are singletons. Germline CDR1 reads SGHDT; CDR2 reads YYEEEE. The CDR3 has 16 amino acids. Trimming removed 0 bases from V and 1 base from J, with 11 bases in between. Recent vaccinations or acute infections were absent in the healthy HIV-negative adult donors. Splitting the CD4+ cells yielded a CD45RA+ naive subset and a CD45RA-negative memory subset. V and J are TRBV5-6 and TRBJ1-5; D may be TRBD1 (5 bases). The receptor's source is a woman aged 25 to 39 in good health. The specimen sequenced was memory CD4+ T cells sorted from blood. The sample's subset: CD45RA-negative fraction. This CDR3 is CASSLAGGASNQPQHF. In nucleotides, the CDR3 is TGTGCCAGCAGCTTGGCGGGGGGAGCAAGCAATCAGCCCCAGCATTTT.